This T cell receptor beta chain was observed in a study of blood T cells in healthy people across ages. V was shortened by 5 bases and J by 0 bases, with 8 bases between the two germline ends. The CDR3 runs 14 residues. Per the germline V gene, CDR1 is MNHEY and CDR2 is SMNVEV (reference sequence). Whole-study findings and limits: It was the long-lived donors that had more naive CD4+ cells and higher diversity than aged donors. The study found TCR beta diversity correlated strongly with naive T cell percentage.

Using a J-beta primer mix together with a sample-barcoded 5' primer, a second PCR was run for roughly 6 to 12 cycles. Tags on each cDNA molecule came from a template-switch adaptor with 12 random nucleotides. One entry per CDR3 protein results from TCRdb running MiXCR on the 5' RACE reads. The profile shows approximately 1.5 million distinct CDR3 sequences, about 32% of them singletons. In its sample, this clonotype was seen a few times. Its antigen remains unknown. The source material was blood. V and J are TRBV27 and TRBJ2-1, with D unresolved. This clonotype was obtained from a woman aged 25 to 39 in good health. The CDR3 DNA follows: TGTGCCAGCAGTCCGACTCCCTCCTACAATGAGCAGTTCTTC. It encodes CASSPTPSYNEQFF.